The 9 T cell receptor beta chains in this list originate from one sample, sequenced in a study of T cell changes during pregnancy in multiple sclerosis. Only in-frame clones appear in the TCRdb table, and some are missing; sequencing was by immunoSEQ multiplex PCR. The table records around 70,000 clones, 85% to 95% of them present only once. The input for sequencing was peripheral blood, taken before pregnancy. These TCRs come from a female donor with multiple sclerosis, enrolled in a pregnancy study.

CDR3 DNA: TGTGCCAGCAGCCCCCCAGGGCCCCACAATGAGCAGTTCTTC. It translates to CASSPPGPHNEQFF. The rearrangement uses TRBV7-9 and TRBJ2-1; perhaps TRBD1 as D (5 bases). CDR1 is SEHNR, CDR2 FQNEAQ, per germline (reference sequence). The CDR3 contains 14 residues. Trimming removed 5 bases at V and 5 bases at J, with 13 bases between.

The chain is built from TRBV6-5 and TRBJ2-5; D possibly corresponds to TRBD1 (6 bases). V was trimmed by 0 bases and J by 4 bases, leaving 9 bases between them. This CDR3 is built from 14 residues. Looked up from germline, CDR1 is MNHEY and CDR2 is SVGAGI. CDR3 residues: CASSYSTGGETQYF. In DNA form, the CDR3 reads TGTGCCAGCAGTTACTCGACAGGCGGAGAGACCCAGTACTTC.

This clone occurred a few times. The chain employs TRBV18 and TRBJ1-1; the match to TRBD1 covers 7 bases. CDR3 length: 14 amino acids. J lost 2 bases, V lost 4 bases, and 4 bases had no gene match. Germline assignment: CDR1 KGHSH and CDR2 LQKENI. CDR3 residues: CASSRQGSNTEAFF. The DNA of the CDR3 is TGTGCCAGCTCACGACAGGGTTCCAACACTGAAGCTTTCTTT.

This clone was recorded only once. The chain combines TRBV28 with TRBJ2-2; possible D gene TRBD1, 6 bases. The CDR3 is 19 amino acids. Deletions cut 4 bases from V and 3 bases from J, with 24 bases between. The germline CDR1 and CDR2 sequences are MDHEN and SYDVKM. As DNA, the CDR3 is TGTGCCAGCAGTTATGAGCAGGGGAAGATAATAACCTACACCGGGGAGCTGTTTTTT. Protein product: CASSYEQGKIITYTGELFF.

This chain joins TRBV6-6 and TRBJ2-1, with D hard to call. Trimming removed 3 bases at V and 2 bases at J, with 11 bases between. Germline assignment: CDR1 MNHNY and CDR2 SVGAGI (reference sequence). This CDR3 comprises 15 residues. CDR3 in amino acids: CASSYLAETYNEQFF. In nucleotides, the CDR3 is TGTGCCAGCAGTTATCTGGCGGAGACCTACAATGAGCAGTTCTTC.

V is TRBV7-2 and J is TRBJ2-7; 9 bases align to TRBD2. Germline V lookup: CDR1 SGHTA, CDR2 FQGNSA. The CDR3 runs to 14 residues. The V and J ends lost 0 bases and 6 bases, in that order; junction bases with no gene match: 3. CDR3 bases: TGTGCCAGCAGCTTAGCGGCGGGAGGGGGCGAGCAGTACTTC. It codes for CASSLAAGGGEQYF.

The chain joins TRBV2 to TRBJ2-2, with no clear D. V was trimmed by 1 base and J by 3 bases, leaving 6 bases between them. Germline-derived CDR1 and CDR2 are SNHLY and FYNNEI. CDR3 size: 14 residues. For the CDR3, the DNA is TGTGCCAGCAGTGAAGACGGGTACACCGGGGAGCTGTTTTTT. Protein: CASSEDGYTGELFF. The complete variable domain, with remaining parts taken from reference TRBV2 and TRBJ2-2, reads EPEVTQTPSHQVTQMGQEVILRCVPISNHLYFYWYRQILGQKVEFLVSFYNNEISEKSEIFDDQFSVERPDGSNFTLKIRSTKLEDSAMYFCASSEDGYTGELFFGEGSRLTVL.

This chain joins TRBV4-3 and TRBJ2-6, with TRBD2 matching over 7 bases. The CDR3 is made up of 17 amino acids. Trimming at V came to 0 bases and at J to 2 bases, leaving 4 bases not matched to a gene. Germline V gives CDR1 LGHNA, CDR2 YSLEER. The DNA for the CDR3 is TGCGCCAGCAGCCAAGAGACGGGAGGCGCTGGGGCCAACGTCCTGACTTTC. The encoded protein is CASSQETGGAGANVLTF.

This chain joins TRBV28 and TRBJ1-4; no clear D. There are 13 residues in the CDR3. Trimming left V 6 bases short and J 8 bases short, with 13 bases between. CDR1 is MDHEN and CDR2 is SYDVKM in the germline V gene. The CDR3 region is CASSSGRFEKLFF. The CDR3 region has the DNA TGTGCCAGCAGCTCGGGGAGATTCGAAAAACTGTTTTTT.